This TCR beta chain originates from a study of CD8 T cells in ankylosing spondylitis. V lost 2 bases and J 1 base, leaving 11 bases between the germline ends. Germline loops: CDR1 SGHAT, CDR2 FQNNGV. CDR3 length: 15 amino acids. There are many counts of this clonotype. Its antigen is currently unknown. General observations from the study: The study looked at matched synovial fluid samples from ankylosing spondylitis patients. Disease-linked clones were reported to be significantly enriched there. Past research had described some motif variants in reactive arthritis synovial fluid and blood. In peripheral blood, disease-linked CD8+ clones occurred at relatively low frequencies.

In TCRdb, the 5' RACE reads were re-called with MiXCR into one record per CDR3 protein. The sample records 350,000 or so distinct CDR3 sequences, roughly 10% being singletons. Material: blood, either unsorted or a sorted T cell fraction (not recorded which). This clonotype was sampled from a female donor with ankylosing spondylitis or in good health (not recorded which). The V gene is TRBV11-2, the J gene TRBJ2-5; no clear D. This CDR3 is CASSLSRVLQETQYF. The CDR3 DNA is TGTGCCAGCAGCTTATCTAGGGTTCTCCAAGAGACCCAGTACTTC.